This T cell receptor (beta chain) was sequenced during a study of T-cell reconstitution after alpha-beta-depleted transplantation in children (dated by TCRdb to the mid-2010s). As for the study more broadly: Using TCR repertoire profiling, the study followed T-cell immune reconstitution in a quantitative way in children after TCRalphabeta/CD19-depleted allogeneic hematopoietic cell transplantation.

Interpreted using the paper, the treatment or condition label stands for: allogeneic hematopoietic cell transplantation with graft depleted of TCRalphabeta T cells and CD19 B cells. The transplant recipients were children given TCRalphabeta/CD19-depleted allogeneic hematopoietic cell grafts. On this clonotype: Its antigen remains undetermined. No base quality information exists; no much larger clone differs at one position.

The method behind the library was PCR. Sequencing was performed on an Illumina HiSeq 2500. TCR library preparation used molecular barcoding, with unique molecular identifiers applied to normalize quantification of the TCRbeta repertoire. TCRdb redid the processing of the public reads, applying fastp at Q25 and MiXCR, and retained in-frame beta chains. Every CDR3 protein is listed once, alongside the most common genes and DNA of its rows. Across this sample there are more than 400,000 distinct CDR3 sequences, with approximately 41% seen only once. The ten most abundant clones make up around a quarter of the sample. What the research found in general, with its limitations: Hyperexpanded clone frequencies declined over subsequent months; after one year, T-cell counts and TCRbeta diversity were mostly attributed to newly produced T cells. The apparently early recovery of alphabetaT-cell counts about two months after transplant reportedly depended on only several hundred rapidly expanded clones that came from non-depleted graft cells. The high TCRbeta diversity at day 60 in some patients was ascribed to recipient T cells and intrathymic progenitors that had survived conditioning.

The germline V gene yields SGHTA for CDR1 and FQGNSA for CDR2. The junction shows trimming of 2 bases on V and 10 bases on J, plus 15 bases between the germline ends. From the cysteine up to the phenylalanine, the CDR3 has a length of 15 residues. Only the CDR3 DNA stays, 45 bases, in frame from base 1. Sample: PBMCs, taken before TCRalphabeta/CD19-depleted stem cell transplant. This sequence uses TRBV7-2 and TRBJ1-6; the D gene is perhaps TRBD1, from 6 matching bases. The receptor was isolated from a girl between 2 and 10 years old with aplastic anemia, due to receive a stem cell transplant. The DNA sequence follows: TGTGCCAGCAGCTTACTGGGGGGGCGGGCATCACCCCTCCACTTT. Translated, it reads CASSLLGGRASPLHF. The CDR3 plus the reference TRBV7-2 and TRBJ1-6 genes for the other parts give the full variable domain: GAGVSQSPSNKVTEKGKDVELRCDPISGHTALYWYRQSLGQGLEFLIYFQGNSAPDKSGLPSDRFSAERTGGSVSTLTIQRTQQEDSAVYLCASSLLGGRASPLHFGNGTRLTVT.